The text below deals with one T cell receptor (beta chain). CDR3 length: 13 amino acids. Per the germline V gene, CDR1 is KGHSH and CDR2 is LQKENI. Trimming removed 2 bases at V and 2 bases at J, with 3 bases between. The record originates from a study of blood T cell repertoires in COVID-19. The wider study: The United States, Italy and Spain were the sources of the acute and convalescent COVID-19 samples. Sources were T cells, B-cell-depleted T cells, or PBMCs; the material itself was cDNA or gDNA.

Assay: immunoSEQ multiplex PCR; the TCRdb copy retains only in-frame clones and omits some. The sample contains a few hundred thousand clones, 70% to 90% of which appear only once. The TCR was taken from a man aged 60-69 years who had recovered from COVID-19. Sequencing was done on a sample of peripheral blood. The gene calls are TRBV18 and TRBJ2-2; D gene unclear. The CDR3 DNA sequence: TGTGCCAGCTCACCATCAAACACCGGGGAGCTGTTTTTT. This gives the protein CASSPSNTGELFF.